These 23 T cell receptor beta chains came from one sample sequenced in a study of blood T cell repertoires in COVID-19 (dated by TCRdb to about 2020). Library prep was done by the immunoSEQ multiplex PCR assay. Drawn from immuneACCESS, this table holds only the in-frame rearrangements with V and J called that TCRdb kept. Clones are partly lost; checked studies trace under half to an unresolved V gene and leave the rest unexplained. This sample lists approximately 170,000 clones; 84% were detected once. The ten top clones hold roughly 7.1% of the sample. Input material: peripheral blood. The source is a man aged 35 to 55 who had recovered from COVID-19.

The gene calls are TRBV23-1 and TRBJ1-3, with D maybe TRBD1 (5 bases). TRBV23-1 is an ORF; its function is uncertain. The V end was cut by 6 bases, the J end by 2 bases, with 23 bases between. The CDR3 loop spans 18 amino acids. The CDR3, as DNA: TGCGCCAGCAGAACCAGTGGGGCCGGGAGTGATCCTGGAAACACCATATATTTT. Amino acid sequence: CASRTSGAGSDPGNTIYF.

This chain joins TRBV18 and TRBJ1-2; D is ambiguous. Germline V gives CDR1 KGHSH, CDR2 LQKENI. V lost 3 bases and J lost 4, with 9 bases in between. This CDR3 has 13 residues. DNA for the CDR3: TGTGCCAGCTCACCCCCAAGCCCCTATGGCTACACCTTC. This translates into CASSPPSPYGYTF. Full variable domain (remainder filled in from reference TRBV18 and TRBJ1-2): NAGVMQNPRHLVRRRGQEARLRCSPMKGHSHVYWYRQLPEEGLKFMVYLQKENIIDESGMPKERFSAEFPKEGPSILRIQQVVRGDSAAYFCASSPPSPYGYTFGSGTRLTVV.

The V and J genes are TRBV28 and TRBJ2-7; possible D gene TRBD1, 6 bases. CDR1 is MDHEN and CDR2 is SYDVKM in the germline V gene. V was cut by 7 bases and J by 4 bases, with 14 bases left in between. The CDR3 is made up of 13 amino acids. The CDR3 DNA follows: TGTGCCAGCACCACAGGGTCAGGGTACGAGCAGTACTTC. Translation gives CASTTGSGYEQYF.

The J gene is TRBJ1-1, the V gene TRBV27, with 10 bases fitting TRBD1. Germline V lookup: CDR1 MNHEY, CDR2 SMNVEV (reference sequence). The CDR3 has 13 amino acids. V shed 5 bases, J shed 6 bases, and the junction held 3 bases outside the gene matches. This CDR3 reads CASSLGQGSEAFF. The CDR3 nucleotides are TGTGCCAGCAGTCTGGGACAGGGGTCTGAAGCTTTCTTT.

V and J are TRBV5-4 and TRBJ2-3, with TRBD1 matching 7 bases. From germline, CDR1 is SGHNT and CDR2 YYREEE (reference sequence). CDR3 length: 15 amino acids. V dropped 3 bases and J dropped 1; count of bases not matched to a gene: 5. CDR3 sequence: CASSSTGARTDTQYF. The CDR3 DNA sequence: TGTGCCAGCAGCTCTACAGGGGCCCGCACAGATACGCAGTATTTT.

This clone has at least ten counts. The same CDR3 also results from other DNA sequences found in this sample. The chain couples TRBV18 to TRBJ1-6; D not resolved. The V end lost 2 bases, the J end lost 7 bases, and 6 bases lay between the germline ends. Germline V gives CDR1 KGHSH, CDR2 LQKENI. CDR3 length: 13 amino acids. This CDR3 is CASSPEVNSPLHF. As DNA, the CDR3 is TGTGCCAGCTCACCAGAGGTCAATTCACCCCTCCACTTT.

The chain joins TRBV5-1 to TRBJ2-3; D gene uncertain. The CDR3 has 15 residues. From germline, CDR1 is SGHRS and CDR2 YFSETQ. V lost 2 bases, J lost 2 bases, and 12 bases lay in between. DNA of the CDR3: TGCGCCAGCAGCTTTTTCGGTAGCTCCACAGATACGCAGTATTTT. Translation gives CASSFFGSSTDTQYF.

In this sample, this clone turned up once. The chain links TRBV9 to TRBJ2-5, with 14 bases lining up with TRBD2. The CDR3 runs 16 residues. Per germline, CDR1 SGDLS and CDR2 YYNGEE. Losses at the gene ends were 4 bases for V and 4 bases for J; bases not matched to a gene: 6. The chain's CDR3 is CASSTGLAGESETQYF. The DNA of the CDR3 is TGTGCCAGCAGCACGGGACTAGCGGGAGAGTCAGAGACCCAGTACTTC.

This chain links TRBV9 with TRBJ1-2, with TRBD1 matching 10 bases. CDR3 length: 14 amino acids. In germline, CDR1 is SGDLS, CDR2 YYNGEE. V dropped 3 bases and J dropped 8; count of bases not matched to a gene: 7. The CDR3, as DNA: TGTGCCAGCAGCGAGTCCGGGACAGGGGACGGCTACACCTTC. Protein product: CASSESGTGDGYTF.

This clone has a count of ten or more. The chain joins TRBV18 to TRBJ2-7, with TRBD1 identical over 9 bases. The germline V gene has CDR1 KGHSH and CDR2 LQKENI. With 3 bases clipped from V and 5 bases from J, the junction kept 2 bases outside the gene matches. The CDR3 loop spans 13 amino acids. The CDR3 here is CASSPDRGHEQYF. The DNA for the CDR3 is TGTGCCAGCTCACCGGACAGGGGTCACGAGCAGTACTTC.

The genes are TRBV11-3 and TRBJ1-2; 9 bases match TRBD1. The CDR3 is made up of 18 amino acids. Germline V CDR1 and CDR2: SGHNT, YENEEA. V gave up 5 bases and J gave up 4 bases; unmatched junction bases: 17. The DNA for the CDR3 is TGTGCCAGCAGCCTGTCCAGGGGGGGGGACAGGGAGGCCTATGGCTACACCTTC. Protein: CASSLSRGGDREAYGYTF.

The CDR3 nucleotides are TGTGCCAGCAGTGAAGAGGGGGAAGAGACCCAGTACTTC. Amino acid sequence: CASSEEGEETQYF. The chain employs TRBV2 and TRBJ2-5, with TRBD1 as a possible D gene (6 bases). V shed 1 base and J shed 3 bases, with 6 bases lying between them. CDR1 is SNHLY and CDR2 is FYNNEI in the germline V gene. CDR3 length equals 13 residues.

The chain combines TRBV9 with TRBJ2-7, with unresolved D. The V end was cut by 3 bases, the J end by 7 bases, with 11 bases between. The CDR3 is 12 residues long. Germline CDR1 is SGDLS and CDR2 is YYNGEE. The CDR3 region has the DNA TGTGCCAGCAGCGCAGACGAGGTAGAGCAGTACTTC. As protein: CASSADEVEQYF.

The rearrangement joins TRBV7-9 to TRBJ1-5; D not certain. The CDR3 has 15 amino acids. Trimming took off 5 bases at V and 2 bases at J, with 13 bases between the two ends. The germline gives CDR1 SEHNR, CDR2 FQNEAQ (reference sequence). Here the CDR3 DNA reads TGTGCCAGCAGCCCCCAGGATGTGGGCAATCAGCCCCAGCATTTT. Protein sequence: CASSPQDVGNQPQHF.

V and J are TRBV18 and TRBJ2-7, with a weak D call TRBD2 (6 bases). Germline V gives CDR1 KGHSH, CDR2 LQKENI. The CDR3 loop spans 18 amino acids. Trimming cost V 4 bases and J 6 bases, with 28 bases left between them. The CDR3 loop is CASSLRQGVRAGSSEQYF. CDR3 coding DNA: TGTGCCAGCTCACTCCGACAAGGGGTACGGGCCGGGAGCTCCGAGCAGTACTTC.

The rearrangement uses TRBV6-5 and TRBJ2-3; TRBD2 agrees at 12 bases. Germline trimming cut 6 bases from V and 2 bases from J; bases unmatched to any gene: 3. CDR1 MNHEY and CDR2 SVGAGI come from the germline V gene. This CDR3 region has 15 residues. The CDR3 loop reads CASSLAGGYTDTQYF. The CDR3 region has the DNA TGTGCCAGCAGCCTAGCGGGGGGGTACACAGATACGCAGTATTTT.

The chain has TRBV6-4 and TRBJ2-1; 14 positions match TRBD2. CDR1 and CDR2 from the germline V gene are MRHNA and SNTAGT. After removal of 4 bases from V and 7 bases from J, the junction contained 6 bases not matched to a gene. This CDR3 has 16 amino acids. CDR3 bases: TGTGCCAGCAGTGCCTCCGGGACTAGCGGGAGTAATGAGCAGTTCTTC. It yields the protein CASSASGTSGSNEQFF.

The chain employs TRBV6-2 or TRBV6-3 and TRBJ2-1; possible D gene TRBD1, 5 bases. This CDR3 is built from 16 residues. Per germline, CDR1 MNHEY and CDR2 SVGEGT. Deletions cut 5 bases from V and 0 bases from J, with 14 bases between. The CDR3 protein is CASSKLTGVSYNEQFF. The CDR3 bases are TGTGCCAGCAGTAAACTAACAGGAGTCTCCTACAATGAGCAGTTCTTC.

V usage is TRBV6-2 or TRBV6-3 and J usage is TRBJ2-7; D is possibly TRBD1 (5 bases). The CDR3 runs to 16 residues. The V end was cut by 0 bases, the J end by 0 bases, with 12 bases between. From germline, CDR1 is MNHEY and CDR2 SVGEGT. The DNA of the CDR3 is TGTGCCAGCAGTTACTCAGCGACAGCAAACTCCTACGAGCAGTACTTC. Protein product: CASSYSATANSYEQYF.

The chain uses TRBV14 and TRBJ2-7; 8 positions match TRBD2. This CDR3 is built from 16 residues. J lost 1 base, V lost 1 base, and 6 bases had no gene match. Germline values: CDR1 SGHDN, CDR2 FVKESK. The CDR3 bases are TGTGCCAGCAGCCAAGGCCCAGCGGGGGTATCCTACGAGCAGTACTTC. Protein product: CASSQGPAGVSYEQYF.

The chain has TRBV4-2 and TRBJ2-2, with TRBD2 identical over 12 bases. Trimming took 8 bases from V and 5 from J; bases not matched to a gene: 6. Germline V gives CDR1 LGHNA, CDR2 YNFKEQ. The CDR3 contains 15 residues. CDR3 amino acids: CASSRLAGVTGELFF. The CDR3 nucleotides read TGTGCCAGCTCCCGACTAGCGGGAGTAACCGGGGAGCTGTTTTTT.

This chain joins TRBV7-2 and TRBJ2-3; D is undetermined. Between the trimmed V and J ends, which lost 4 bases and 0 bases, there was a span of 2 bases. The CDR3 is made up of 12 amino acids. Germline CDR1 reads SGHTA; CDR2 reads FQGNSA. The CDR3 DNA reads TGTGCCAGCAGCTCTAGCACAGATACGCAGTATTTT. Protein product: CASSSSTDTQYF.

V usage is TRBV6-6 and J usage is TRBJ2-6; D is undetermined. The V end was cut by 4 bases, the J end by 1 base, with 8 bases between. The CDR3 loop spans 15 amino acids. Germline V gene data show CDR1 as MNHNY and CDR2 as SVGAGI (reference sequence). CDR3 in amino acids: CASSSQNSGANVLTF. As DNA, the CDR3 is TGTGCCAGCAGTTCACAAAATTCTGGGGCCAACGTCCTGACTTTC.